One sample yielded the 29 T cell receptor beta chains listed below, sequenced in a study of T cell repertoires in cytomegalovirus infection. No antigen is known for these receptors. MiXCR was run by TCRdb on the reads, yielding one entry per CDR3 protein. The sample consists of hundreds of thousands of distinct CDR3 sequences, around a third of them appearing once. This material consisted of cultured CD8+ T cells from PBMCs, taken from culture after CMV antigen stimulation. The receptors derive from a human donor in good health (CMV status not recorded). Some clones in this sample may be carry-over from other donors' samples.

Turning to this clonotype: One end of the junction varies from germline; a read error may be responsible. This sequence joins TRBV7-4 and TRBJ2-4, with D perhaps matching TRBD1 (6 bases). The CDR3 consists of 13 residues. Germline CDR1 reads SGHVT; CDR2 reads SQSDAQ. As DNA, the CDR3 is TGTGCCAGCAGCAACGGACAGCTTAACATTCGGTACTTC. Its translation is CASSNGQLNIRYF. The complete variable domain, with remaining parts taken from reference TRBV7-4 and TRBJ2-4, reads GAGVSQSPRYKVAKRGRDVALRCDSISGHVTLYWYRQTLGQGSEVLTYSQSDAQRDKSGRPSGRFSAERPERSVSTLKIQRTEQGDSAVYLCASSNGQLNIRYFGAGTRLSVL.

This clonotype was recorded a few times. The chain joins TRBV4-1 to TRBJ2-1; 11 bases agree with TRBD2. The CDR3 totals 17 residues. Trimming at V came to 1 base and at J to 4 bases, leaving 6 bases not matched to a gene. The germline gives CDR1 MGHRA, CDR2 YSYEKL. Here the CDR3 DNA reads TGCGCCAGCAGCCAAGCCCCGGCTAGCGGGGGGTACAATGAGCAGTTCTTC. Amino acid sequence: CASSQAPASGGYNEQFF.

The chain couples TRBV20-1 to TRBJ2-3; D gene ambiguous. V was clipped by 0 bases and J by 1 base, with 8 bases between them. This CDR3 spans 14 amino acids. Germline CDR1 DFQATT, CDR2 SNEGSKA (reference sequence). For the CDR3, the DNA is TGCAGTGCTAGAGACCGCAGCCGCACAGATACGCAGTATTTT. The encoded protein is CSARDRSRTDTQYF.

The gene calls are TRBV19 and TRBJ1-5, with a tentative D call TRBD1 (6 bases). Trimming left V 0 bases short and J 7 bases short, with 19 bases between. Germline V lookup: CDR1 LNHDA, CDR2 SQIVND (reference sequence). This CDR3 spans 17 amino acids. CDR3 DNA sequence: TGTGCCAGTAGTATAGAGGGGGGCAGGGGTGTCCACCAGCCCCAGCATTTT. Its protein is CASSIEGGRGVHQPQHF.

This clonotype was detected only a few times. The chain links TRBV29-1 to TRBJ1-1; 9 nucleotides agree with TRBD1. The J segment lost 1 base and the V segment lost 6 bases, leaving 3 bases of the junction unmatched. Germline CDR1 is SQVTM and CDR2 is ANQGSEA. The CDR3 has 13 amino acids. CDR3 sequence reads: CSVGTGQNTEAFF. The CDR3, as DNA: TGCAGCGTCGGGACAGGGCAGAACACTGAAGCTTTCTTT.

This clonotype was counted at least ten times. The V and J genes are TRBV6-5 and TRBJ1-2; 8 bases map to TRBD1. V was clipped by 7 bases and J by 4 bases; unmatched bases: 14. Germline loops: CDR1 MNHEY, CDR2 SVGAGI. CDR3 length: 16 residues. Here the CDR3 reads CASKGQVGFTPYGYTF. CDR3 nucleotide sequence: TGTGCCAGCAAGGGACAGGTCGGCTTCACTCCCTATGGCTACACCTTC.

Of note for this clonotype: The junction and the germline gene differ at one end; a read error may be behind it. The rearrangement joins TRBV7-9 to TRBJ2-4; 7 positions match TRBD2. The CDR3 is 15 amino acids. Germline V gene lookup returns CDR1 SEHNR and CDR2 FQNEAQ (reference sequence). The CDR3 sequence: CTSSTTSGGKNIQYF. CDR3 bases: TGTACCAGCAGCACCACTTCCGGGGGGAAAAACATTCAGTACTTC.

V and J are TRBV5-4 and TRBJ1-6, with D possibly TRBD1 on 5 matching bases. V lost 7 bases, J lost 7 bases, and 15 bases lay in between. Germline CDR1 is SGHNT and CDR2 is YYREEE (reference sequence). The CDR3 covers 14 residues. Here the CDR3 reads CASRGGGSNSPLHF. Here the CDR3 DNA reads TGTGCCAGCCGGGGGGGAGGGTCGAATTCACCCCTCCACTTT.

In this sample, this clonotype turned up a few times. The junction and the germline gene differ at one end; a read error may be behind it. The chain combines TRBV4-1 with TRBJ2-1; no reliable D call. The CDR3 is made up of 12 amino acids. Germline CDR1 is MGHRA and CDR2 is YSYEKL. Written as DNA, the CDR3 is TGCGCCAGCAGCAGAATCTACGATGAGCAGTTCTTC. It translates to CASSRIYDEQFF.

CDR3 sequence: CASKTVSYNEQFF. CDR3 in DNA: TGTGCCAGCAAGACAGTCTCCTACAATGAGCAGTTCTTC. The chain uses TRBV6-5 and TRBJ2-1, with D maybe TRBD1 (5 bases). The CDR3 runs 13 residues. V was cut by 7 bases and J by 0 bases, with 7 bases left in between. Germline lookup yields CDR1 MNHEY and CDR2 SVGAGI.

The rearrangement uses TRBV6-5 and TRBJ2-2; 8 bases fit TRBD2. The CDR3 has 17 amino acids. The trim removed 7 bases at V and 7 bases at J, leaving 17 bases unmatched. Germline CDR1 is MNHEY and CDR2 is SVGAGI. The CDR3 sequence is CASTWGWPGLVGGELFF. The CDR3, as DNA: TGTGCCAGCACCTGGGGGTGGCCGGGACTAGTAGGCGGGGAGCTGTTTTTT.

This sequence joins TRBV2 and TRBJ2-7, with D perhaps matching TRBD2 (6 bases). Between the trimmed V and J ends, which lost 10 bases and 7 bases, there was a span of 11 bases. Per the germline V gene, CDR1 is SNHLY and CDR2 is FYNNEI. The CDR3 has 10 residues. This CDR3 reads CATFGGEQYF. The CDR3 DNA sequence: TGTGCCACCTTCGGGGGAGAGCAGTACTTC.

A few counts support this clonotype. DNA of the CDR3: TGTGCCAGCAGTGACCTATACGAGCAGTACTTC. Translating it yields CASSDLYEQYF. The chain couples TRBV6-1 to TRBJ2-7; no reliable D call. The V end was cut by 3 bases, the J end by 4 bases, with 4 bases between. CDR3 size: 11 residues. The V gene's germline CDR1 is MNHNS and CDR2 SASEGT.

This clonotype came up a few times. The DNA for the CDR3 is TGTGCCAGCAGTTTATCGTTCAGGGGGGGCACTGAAGCTTTCTTT. Amino acid sequence: CASSLSFRGGTEAFF. The rearrangement uses TRBV27 and TRBJ1-1; 7 bases are shared with TRBD1. This CDR3 comprises 15 residues. V lost 0 bases and J lost 4; bases outside the gene matches: 5. The germline gives CDR1 MNHEY, CDR2 SMNVEV (reference sequence).

This clonotype has just a few counts. This chain connects TRBV19 to TRBJ1-5, with D possibly matching TRBD1 (6 bases). Germline assignment: CDR1 LNHDA and CDR2 SQIVND (reference sequence). Trimming removed 7 bases from V and 1 base from J, with 14 bases in between. The CDR3 spans 15 residues. DNA for the CDR3: TGTGCCAGTACTCCGAGACAGGAGAGCAATCAGCCCCAGCATTTT. It translates to CASTPRQESNQPQHF. The whole variable domain, filled in from reference TRBV19 and TRBJ1-5, reads DGGITQSPKYLFRKEGQNVTLSCEQNLNHDAMYWYRQDPGQGLRLIYYSQIVNDFQKGDIAEGYSVSREKKESFPLTVTSAQKNPTAFYLCASTPRQESNQPQHFGDGTRLSIL.

This clonotype was counted between two and nine times. The chain has TRBV5-4 and TRBJ1-2; D may be TRBD1 (6 bases). Germline-derived CDR1 and CDR2 are SGHNT and YYREEE (reference sequence). The CDR3 runs 16 residues. V dropped 5 bases and J dropped 5 bases, with 22 bases sitting between them. The CDR3 DNA follows: TGTGCCAGCAGTTACGATCCCGGGACACCGCAATATGGCTACACCTTC. It yields the protein CASSYDPGTPQYGYTF.

This clonotype was recorded a few times. The genes are TRBV7-9 and TRBJ2-5; no reliable D call. Deletions cut 6 bases from V and 3 bases from J, with 5 bases between. CDR3 length: 11 residues. Germline loops: CDR1 SEHNR, CDR2 FQNEAQ (reference sequence). This CDR3 reads CASRREETQYF. The DNA for the CDR3 is TGTGCCAGCAGACGGGAAGAGACCCAGTACTTC.

V usage is TRBV10-3 and J usage is TRBJ2-7, with D uncertain. The CDR3 is 14 residues long. Germline CDR1 and CDR2: ENHRY and SYGVKD. The V gene lost 2 bases and the J gene lost 3 bases, with 11 bases spanning the gap. The CDR3 DNA follows: TGTGCCATCAGTGAGCCAGAGAACTTCTACGAGCAGTACTTC. Its protein product is CAISEPENFYEQYF.

The DNA of the CDR3 is TGTGCCAGCAGCCGGGGTGGGGGGGATACGCAGTATTTT. Encoded protein: CASSRGGGDTQYF. The chain combines TRBV6-6 with TRBJ2-3, with D possibly TRBD2 on 6 matching bases. From germline, CDR1 is MNHNY and CDR2 SVGAGI (reference sequence). V dropped 6 bases and J dropped 6 bases, with 13 bases sitting between them. This CDR3 is built from 13 residues.

This clonotype was observed at least ten times. V usage is TRBV7-2 and J usage is TRBJ1-1, with no clear D. Deletions cut 2 bases from V and 6 bases from J, with 13 bases between. Germline V gene data show CDR1 as SGHTA and CDR2 as FQGNSA. The CDR3 runs 14 residues. In DNA, the CDR3 is TGTGCCAGCAGCTTATATCTCTCCGTCGCTGAAGCTTTCTTT. Translated, it gives CASSLYLSVAEAFF.

This chain connects TRBV2 to TRBJ2-1, with 8 bases identical to TRBD1. Germline lookup yields CDR1 SNHLY and CDR2 FYNNEI. This CDR3 comprises 16 residues. The V and J ends lost 4 bases and 0 bases, in that order; junction bases with no gene match: 5. In DNA, the CDR3 is TGTGCCAGCAGTGGCTACAGGGGGAGCTCCTACAATGAGCAGTTCTTC. Its protein product is CASSGYRGSSYNEQFF.

The chain joins TRBV7-8 to TRBJ2-7, with TRBD1 identical over 7 bases. Trimming at V came to 8 bases and at J to 1 base, leaving 14 bases not matched to a gene. Germline V gives CDR1 SGHVS, CDR2 FQNEAQ. This CDR3 is built from 16 residues. The CDR3, as DNA: TGTGCCAGCTTCCAAACCGGGACAGCCTTTTCCTACGAGCAGTACTTC. Translated, it gives CASFQTGTAFSYEQYF.

This clonotype was observed a few times. V and J are TRBV19 and TRBJ2-1; D not certain. Trimming left V 4 bases short and J 5 bases short, with 9 bases between. Germline V gene data show CDR1 as LNHDA and CDR2 as SQIVND (reference sequence). There are 13 residues in the CDR3. The CDR3 sequence is CASSSVIDNEQFF. DNA of the CDR3: TGTGCCAGTAGTAGTGTCATCGACAATGAGCAGTTCTTC. Full variable domain (remainder filled in from reference TRBV19 and TRBJ2-1): DGGITQSPKYLFRKEGQNVTLSCEQNLNHDAMYWYRQDPGQGLRLIYYSQIVNDFQKGDIAEGYSVSREKKESFPLTVTSAQKNPTAFYLCASSSVIDNEQFFGPGTRLTVL.

The CDR3 nucleotides read TGTGCCAGCAGTTTATCGGTTCCGGGGTCGAGGGGGACCACTGAAGCTTTCTTT. Protein sequence: CASSLSVPGSRGTTEAFF. The rearrangement uses TRBV27 and TRBJ1-1; D is possibly TRBD1 (6 bases). Trimming removed 0 bases at V and 4 bases at J, with 21 bases between. The CDR3 loop spans 18 amino acids. Germline V gives CDR1 MNHEY, CDR2 SMNVEV (reference sequence).

This clonotype was seen a few times. The chain links TRBV7-8 to TRBJ1-5; D is unclear. Germline V gene lookup returns CDR1 SGHVS and CDR2 FQNEAQ. CDR3 length equals 14 residues. V was pared by 0 bases and J by 4 bases, with 7 bases between. The CDR3 protein is CASSLAPDNQPQHF. Written as DNA, the CDR3 is TGTGCCAGCAGCTTAGCTCCAGATAATCAGCCCCAGCATTTT.

This chain joins TRBV7-6 and TRBJ1-6; D not certain. Germline values: CDR1 SGHVS, CDR2 FNYEAQ. Trimming took 5 bases from V and 0 from J, leaving 29 bases between them. This CDR3 comprises 22 residues. Here the CDR3 reads CASSPSASSRVGRFSYNSPLHF. In DNA, the CDR3 is TGTGCCAGCAGCCCCTCAGCTTCCTCCCGCGTCGGACGGTTCTCCTATAATTCACCCCTCCACTTT.

This clonotype was counted between two and nine times. The rearrangement links TRBV2 to TRBJ2-7; possible D gene TRBD1, 6 bases. The ends were cut back, 8 bases at V and 6 bases at J, with 17 bases in the middle. This CDR3 region has 13 residues. Germline-derived CDR1 and CDR2 are SNHLY and FYNNEI. DNA for the CDR3: TGTGCCAGCCTAGGGCAGGGGTTCGGCGAGCAGTACTTC. This sequence encodes CASLGQGFGEQYF.

The gene calls are TRBV6-6 and TRBJ2-7; perhaps TRBD2 as D (6 bases). The CDR3 runs 15 residues. CDR1 and CDR2 from the germline V gene are MNHNY and SVGAGI (reference sequence). Trimming took off 4 bases at V and 6 bases at J, with 19 bases between the two ends. CDR3 amino acids: CASSLYRGGFGEQYF. DNA for the CDR3: TGTGCCAGCAGTTTATATCGTGGGGGGTTTGGCGAGCAGTACTTC.

This clonotype was detected once. V gene TRBV5-5 combines with J gene TRBJ2-2, with a tentative D call TRBD1 (6 bases). Trimming took 4 bases from V and 7 from J, leaving 23 bases between them. From germline, CDR1 is SGHKS and CDR2 YYEKEE (reference sequence). This CDR3 is 17 amino acids long. CDR3 nucleotides: TGTGCCAGCAGCAGTTATGAACAGGGAAGGGGAGACGGGGAGCTGTTTTTT. Its translation is CASSSYEQGRGDGELFF.